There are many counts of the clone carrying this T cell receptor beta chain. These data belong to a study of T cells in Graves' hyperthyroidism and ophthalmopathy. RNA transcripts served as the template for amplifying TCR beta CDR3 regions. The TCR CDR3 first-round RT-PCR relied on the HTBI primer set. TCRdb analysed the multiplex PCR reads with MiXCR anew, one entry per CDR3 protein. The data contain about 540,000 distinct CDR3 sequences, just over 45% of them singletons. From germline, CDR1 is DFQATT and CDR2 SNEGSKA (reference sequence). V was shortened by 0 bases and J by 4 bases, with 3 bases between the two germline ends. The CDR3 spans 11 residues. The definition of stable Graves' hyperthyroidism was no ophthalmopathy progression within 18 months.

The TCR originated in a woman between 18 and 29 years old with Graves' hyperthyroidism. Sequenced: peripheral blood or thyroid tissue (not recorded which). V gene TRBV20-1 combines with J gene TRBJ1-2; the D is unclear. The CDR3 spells CSARDTYGYTF. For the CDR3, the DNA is TGCAGTGCTAGAGATACCTATGGCTACACCTTC.